Listed below are T cell receptor beta chains from one sample, sequenced in a study of shared T cell receptors in the human thymus. Measured with immunoSEQ multiplex PCR; TCRdb has only the in-frame clones, and not every one. The data show 600,000 or so clones, roughly 86% seen once. This same sample was also taken into another study, of human thymus T cells.

Material for sequencing was thymocytes. These receptors were taken from a boy under three years old with a congenital heart defect. The CDR3 runs from the conserved cysteine through the conserved F or W. The listing skips clone size in some rows; elsewhere it reads once, few, many or a size class.

clone_size v_call cdr3_aa
. TRBV10-1 CASGDRPANEKLFF
few TRBV6-6 CASSPSDRDYGYTF
. TRBV27 CASSFKGTEAFF
few TRBV18 CASSPTEGLAGVVDTQYF
. TRBV5-6 CASSLWRRAQGSHEQYF
. TRBV5-1 CASSLKEFSSYNEQFF
. TRBV27 CASSLLGRTEAFF
. TRBV14 CASSPSSGGRTGELFF
. TRBV30 CAWSWGSMNTEAFF
. TRBV7-9 CASSLGGSESNEQYF
. TRBV28 CASSLLEGLAGGPSNEQFF
. TRBV5-6 CASSLRSGSSYNEQFF
. TRBV6-4 CASSEERGGYEQYF
. TRBV27 CASSALGQGETQYF
. TRBV5-4 CASRRGTTHTDTQYF
. TRBV10-3 CAISEPGQFLVMLGYTF
. TRBV18 CASSQKGLAPLEREQYF
. TRBV4-1 CASSRPQTYSSYNEQFF
. TRBV5-1 CASSFGGQGRTGELFF
. TRBV4-2 CASSRAGTGQATYGYTF
. TRBV28 CASSLASGRGFYEQYF
. TRBV4-2 CASSQEGQKVTQHGYTF
. TRBV28 CASSLAREGYNEQFF
once TRBV5-1 CASSLYSGGGQPQHF
. TRBV15 CATSRDGDPGLAVHEQYF
once TRBV5-1 CASSSQYGQGAPETQYF
. TRBV4-3 CASSQDTPSGSNSASGELFF
. TRBV6-5 CASRQDRWGGDPQHF
once TRBV6-5 CASSTQGANQETQYF
. TRBV18 CASSPTPGGIAKNIQYF
. TRBV19 CASSPRTGAPEKLFF
. TRBV28 CASSLVWDRSKPNLQQHF
. TRBV6-5 CASSYGASYEQYF
. TRBV5-1 CASSLGGDRHFSGANVLTF
. TRBV4-3 CASSELAGSPYEQYF